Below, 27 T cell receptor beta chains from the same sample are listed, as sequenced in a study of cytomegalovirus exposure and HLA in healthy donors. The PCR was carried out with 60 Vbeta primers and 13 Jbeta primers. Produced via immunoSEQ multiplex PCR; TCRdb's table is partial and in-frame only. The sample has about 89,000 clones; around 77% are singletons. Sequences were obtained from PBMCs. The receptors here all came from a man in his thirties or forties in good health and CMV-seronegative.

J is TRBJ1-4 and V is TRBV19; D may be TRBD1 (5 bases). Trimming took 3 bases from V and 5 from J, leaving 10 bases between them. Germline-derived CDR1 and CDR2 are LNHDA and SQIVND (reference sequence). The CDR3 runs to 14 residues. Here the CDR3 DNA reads TGTGCCAGTAGTATCCAGGGTGGGAATGAAAAACTGTTTTTT. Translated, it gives CASSIQGGNEKLFF.

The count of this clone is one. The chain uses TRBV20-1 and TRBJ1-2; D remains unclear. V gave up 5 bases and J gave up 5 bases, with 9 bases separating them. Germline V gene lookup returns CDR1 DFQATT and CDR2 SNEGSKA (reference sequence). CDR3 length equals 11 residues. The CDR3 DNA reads TGCAGTGCTCCACGAGAGTATGGCTACACCTTC. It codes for CSAPREYGYTF.

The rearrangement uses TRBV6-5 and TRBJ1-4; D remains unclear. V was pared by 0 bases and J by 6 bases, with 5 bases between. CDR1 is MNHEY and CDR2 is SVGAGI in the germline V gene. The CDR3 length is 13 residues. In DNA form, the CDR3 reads TGTGCCAGCAGTTACTCTCGGGATGAAAAACTGTTTTTT. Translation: CASSYSRDEKLFF.

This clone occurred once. CDR3 sequence (DNA): TGTGCCAGCAGCTTGACCCGGGTCGCGGCTTTCTTT. This sequence encodes CASSLTRVAAFF. J is TRBJ1-1 and V is TRBV11-2; D call uncertain. CDR1 and CDR2 from the germline V gene are SGHAT and FQNNGV. V lost 3 bases and J 11 bases, leaving 13 bases between the germline ends. The CDR3 has 12 amino acids. The full variable domain, in which reference TRBV11-2 and TRBJ1-1 provide the parts outside the CDR3, is EAGVAQSPRYKIIEKRQSVAFWCNPISGHATLYWYQQILGQGPKLLIQFQNNGVVDDSQLPKDRFSAERLKGVDSTLKIQPAKLEDSAVYLCASSLTRVAAFFGQGTRLTVV.

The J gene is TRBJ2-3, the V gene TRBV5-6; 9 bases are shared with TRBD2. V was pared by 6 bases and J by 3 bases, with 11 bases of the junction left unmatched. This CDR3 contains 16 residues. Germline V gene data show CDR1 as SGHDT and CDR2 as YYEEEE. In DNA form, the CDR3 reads TGTGCCAGCAAAGTAGGTCTAGCGGGATCGACAGATACGCAGTATTTT. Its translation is CASKVGLAGSTDTQYF. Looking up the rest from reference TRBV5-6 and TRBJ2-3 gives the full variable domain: DAGVTQSPTHLIKTRGQQVTLRCSPKSGHDTVSWYQQALGQGPQFIFQYYEEEERQRGNFPDRFSGHQFPNYSSELNVNALLLGDSALYLCASKVGLAGSTDTQYFGPGTRLTVL.

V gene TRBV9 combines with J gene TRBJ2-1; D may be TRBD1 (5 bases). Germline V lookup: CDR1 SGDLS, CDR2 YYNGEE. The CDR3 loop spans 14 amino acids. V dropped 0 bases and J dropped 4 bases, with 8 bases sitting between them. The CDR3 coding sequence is TGTGCCAGCAGCGTAGCTTCAGGGTACAATGAGCAGTTCTTC. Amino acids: CASSVASGYNEQFF.

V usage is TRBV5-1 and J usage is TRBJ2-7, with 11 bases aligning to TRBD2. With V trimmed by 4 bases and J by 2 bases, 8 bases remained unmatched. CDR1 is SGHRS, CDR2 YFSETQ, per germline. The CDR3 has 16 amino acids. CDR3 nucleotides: TGCGCCAGCAGCGGGGGACTAGCGGAGCATACCTACGAGCAGTACTTC. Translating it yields CASSGGLAEHTYEQYF.

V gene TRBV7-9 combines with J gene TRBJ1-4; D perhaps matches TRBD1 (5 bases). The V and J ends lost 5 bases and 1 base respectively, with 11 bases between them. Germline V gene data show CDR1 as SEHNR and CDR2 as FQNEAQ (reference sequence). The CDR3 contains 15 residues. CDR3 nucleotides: TGTGCCAGCAGCCCGGCGACAGTAACTAATGAAAAACTGTTTTTT. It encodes CASSPATVTNEKLFF.

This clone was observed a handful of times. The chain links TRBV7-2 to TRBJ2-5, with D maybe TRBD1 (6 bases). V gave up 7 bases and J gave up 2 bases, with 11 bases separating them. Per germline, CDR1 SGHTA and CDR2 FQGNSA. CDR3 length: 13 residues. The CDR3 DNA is TGTGCCAGCACCGTAGACAGGCAAGAGACCCAGTACTTC. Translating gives CASTVDRQETQYF.

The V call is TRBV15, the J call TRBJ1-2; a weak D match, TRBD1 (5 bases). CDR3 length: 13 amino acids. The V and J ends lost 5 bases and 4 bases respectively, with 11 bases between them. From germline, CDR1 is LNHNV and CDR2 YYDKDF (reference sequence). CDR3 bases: TGTGCCACCAGCGTTCGACAGAGCTATGGCTACACCTTC. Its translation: CATSVRQSYGYTF.

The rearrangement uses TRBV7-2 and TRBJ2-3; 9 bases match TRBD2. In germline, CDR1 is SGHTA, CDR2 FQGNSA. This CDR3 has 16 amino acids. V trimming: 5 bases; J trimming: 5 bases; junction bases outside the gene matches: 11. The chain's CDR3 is CASSPNAGGLGDTQYF. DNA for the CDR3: TGTGCCAGCAGCCCCAATGCGGGGGGGCTGGGAGATACGCAGTATTTT.

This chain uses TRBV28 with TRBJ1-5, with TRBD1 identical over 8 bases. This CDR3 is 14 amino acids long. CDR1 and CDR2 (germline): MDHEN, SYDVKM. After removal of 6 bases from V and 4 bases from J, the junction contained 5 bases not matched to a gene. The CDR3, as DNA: TGTGCCAGCAGGGGACAGGCGATTAATCAGCCCCAGCATTTT. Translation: CASRGQAINQPQHF.

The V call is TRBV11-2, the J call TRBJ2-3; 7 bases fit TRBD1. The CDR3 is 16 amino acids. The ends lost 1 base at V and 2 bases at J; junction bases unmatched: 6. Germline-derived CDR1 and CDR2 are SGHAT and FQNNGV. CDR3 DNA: TGTGCCAGCAGCTTAGGGGCAGGGGGAATCACAGATACGCAGTATTTT. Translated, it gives CASSLGAGGITDTQYF.

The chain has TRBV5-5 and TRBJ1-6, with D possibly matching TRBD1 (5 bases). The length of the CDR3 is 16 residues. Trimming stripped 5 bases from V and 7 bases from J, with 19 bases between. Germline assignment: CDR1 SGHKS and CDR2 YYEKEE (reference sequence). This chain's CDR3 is CASSPDGAQRNSPLHF. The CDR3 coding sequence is TGTGCCAGCAGTCCCGATGGGGCACAAAGAAATTCACCCCTCCACTTT.

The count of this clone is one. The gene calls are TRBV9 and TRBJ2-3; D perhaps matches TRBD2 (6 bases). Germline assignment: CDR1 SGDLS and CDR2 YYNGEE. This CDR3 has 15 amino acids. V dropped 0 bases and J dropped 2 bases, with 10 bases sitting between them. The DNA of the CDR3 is TGTGCCAGCAGCGTAGGGCTAGCGCACACAGATACGCAGTATTTT. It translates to CASSVGLAHTDTQYF. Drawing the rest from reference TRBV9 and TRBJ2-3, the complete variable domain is DSGVTQTPKHLITATGQRVTLRCSPRSGDLSVYWYQQSLDQGLQFLIQYYNGEERAKGNILERFSAQQFPDLHSELNLSSLELGDSALYFCASSVGLAHTDTQYFGPGTRLTVL.

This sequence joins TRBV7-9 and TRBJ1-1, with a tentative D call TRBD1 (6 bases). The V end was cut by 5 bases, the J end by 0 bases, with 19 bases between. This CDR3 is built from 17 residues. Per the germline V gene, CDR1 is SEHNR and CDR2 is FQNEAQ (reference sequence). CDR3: CASSQHTSYRVNTEAFF. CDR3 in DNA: TGTGCCAGCAGCCAGCATACAAGCTACAGGGTGAACACTGAAGCTTTCTTT.

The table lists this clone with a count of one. The chain's CDR3 is CASSLGTGLGGRPYEQYF. The CDR3 nucleotides read TGTGCCAGCAGCTTGGGGACGGGGCTAGGGGGCCGCCCCTACGAGCAGTACTTC. The chain couples TRBV5-6 to TRBJ2-7; 7 bases fit TRBD1. The J segment lost 2 bases and the V segment lost 0 bases, leaving 14 bases of the junction unmatched. Germline-derived CDR1 and CDR2 are SGHDT and YYEEEE. The CDR3 contains 18 residues.

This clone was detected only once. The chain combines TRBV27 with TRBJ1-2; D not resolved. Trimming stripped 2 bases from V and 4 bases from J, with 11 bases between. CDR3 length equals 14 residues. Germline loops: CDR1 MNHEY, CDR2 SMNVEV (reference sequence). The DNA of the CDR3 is TGTGCCAGCAGTTTACGGGTAGGGAGCTATGGCTACACCTTC. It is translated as CASSLRVGSYGYTF.

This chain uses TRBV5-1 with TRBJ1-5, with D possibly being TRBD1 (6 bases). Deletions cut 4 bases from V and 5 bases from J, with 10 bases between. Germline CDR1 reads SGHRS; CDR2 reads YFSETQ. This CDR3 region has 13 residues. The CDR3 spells CASSRDIDQPQHF. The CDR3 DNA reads TGCGCCAGCAGCAGGGACATCGATCAGCCCCAGCATTTT.

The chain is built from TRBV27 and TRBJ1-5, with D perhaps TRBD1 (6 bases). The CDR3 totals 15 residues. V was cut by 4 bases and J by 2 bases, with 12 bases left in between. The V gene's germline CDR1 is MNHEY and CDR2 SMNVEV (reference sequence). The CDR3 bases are TGTGCCAGCAGTTCCACAGGGTGGGGCAATCAGCCCCAGCATTTT. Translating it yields CASSSTGWGNQPQHF.

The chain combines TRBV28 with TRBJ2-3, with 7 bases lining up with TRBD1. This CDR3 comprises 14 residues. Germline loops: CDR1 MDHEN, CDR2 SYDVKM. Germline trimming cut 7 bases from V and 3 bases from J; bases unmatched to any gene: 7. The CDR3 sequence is CASTPGGTTDTQYF. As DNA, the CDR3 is TGTGCCAGCACCCCAGGGGGAACGACAGATACGCAGTATTTT.

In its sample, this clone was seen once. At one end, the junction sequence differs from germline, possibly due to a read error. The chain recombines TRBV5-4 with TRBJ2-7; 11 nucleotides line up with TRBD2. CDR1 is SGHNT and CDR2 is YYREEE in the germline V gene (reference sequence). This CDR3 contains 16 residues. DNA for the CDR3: TGTGTCAGCAGCTTGGCGATCGGACTAGCGGGTGGCGAGCAGTACTTC. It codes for CVSSLAIGLAGGEQYF.

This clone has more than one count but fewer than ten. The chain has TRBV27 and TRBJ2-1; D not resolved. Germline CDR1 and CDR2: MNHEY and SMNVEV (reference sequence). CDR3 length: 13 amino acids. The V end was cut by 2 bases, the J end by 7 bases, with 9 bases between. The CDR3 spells CASSLEWRNEQFF. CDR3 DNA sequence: TGTGCCAGCAGTTTAGAATGGCGGAATGAGCAGTTCTTC.

In DNA form, the CDR3 reads TGTGCCAGCAGTTTATCGTCCCTCGGAGGGCGAGGCTACACCTTC. Residues: CASSLSSLGGRGYTF. The V call is TRBV27, the J call TRBJ1-2; D uncertain. The CDR3 is 15 residues long. Trimming cost V 0 bases and J 8 bases, with 16 bases left between them. Germline-derived CDR1 and CDR2 are MNHEY and SMNVEV (reference sequence).

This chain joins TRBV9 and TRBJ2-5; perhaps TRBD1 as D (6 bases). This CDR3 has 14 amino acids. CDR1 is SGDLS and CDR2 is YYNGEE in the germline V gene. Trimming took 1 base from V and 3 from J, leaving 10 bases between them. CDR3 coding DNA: TGTGCCAGCAGCGTATGGGACACCAAAGAGACCCAGTACTTC. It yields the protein CASSVWDTKETQYF. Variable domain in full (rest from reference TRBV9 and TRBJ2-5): DSGVTQTPKHLITATGQRVTLRCSPRSGDLSVYWYQQSLDQGLQFLIQYYNGEERAKGNILERFSAQQFPDLHSELNLSSLELGDSALYFCASSVWDTKETQYFGPGTRLLVL.

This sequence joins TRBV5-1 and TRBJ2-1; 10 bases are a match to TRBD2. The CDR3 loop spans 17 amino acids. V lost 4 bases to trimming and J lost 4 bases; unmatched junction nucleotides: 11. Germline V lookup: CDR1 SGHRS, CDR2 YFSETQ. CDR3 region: CASSRQSGGAGYNEQFF. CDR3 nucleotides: TGCGCCAGCAGCCGTCAGAGCGGGGGGGCCGGTTACAATGAGCAGTTCTTC.

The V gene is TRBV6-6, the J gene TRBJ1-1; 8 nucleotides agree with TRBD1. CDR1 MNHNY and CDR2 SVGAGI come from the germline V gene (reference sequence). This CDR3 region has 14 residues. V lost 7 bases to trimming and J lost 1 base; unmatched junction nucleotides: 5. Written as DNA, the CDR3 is TGTGCCAGCATTGACAGGGGCCAGAACACTGAAGCTTTCTTT. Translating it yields CASIDRGQNTEAFF.